This T cell receptor beta chain was profiled in a study of blood T cell repertoires in COVID-19. Sequenced by immunoSEQ multiplex PCR; TCRdb stores in-frame clones only, minus some. The sample includes about 200,000 clones, about 78% of them seen just once. Deletions cut 1 base from V and 3 bases from J, with 7 bases between. CDR1 is SGHRS and CDR2 is YFSETQ in the germline V gene. The CDR3 extends over 14 amino acids. The clonotype originates from a woman between 65 and 79 years old with acute or convalescent COVID-19. Sequenced: peripheral blood. The chain carries TRBV5-1 and TRBJ2-2; D gene uncertain. The CDR3 bases are TGCGCCAGCAGCTTGTTTGAGGACACCGGGGAGCTGTTTTTT. Its translation is CASSLFEDTGELFF.